A selection of T cell receptor beta chains follows, all from one sample in a study of blood T cell repertoires in COVID-19. Clones were read by immunoSEQ multiplex PCR, and TCRdb kept only the in-frame ones, dropping some. The sample lists 200,000 to 300,000 clones, about nine tenths occurring once. Material: peripheral blood. These receptor sequences come from a person in their late teens or twenties with COVID-19, enrolled during active disease. CDR3s include the opening cysteine and the closing phenylalanine or tryptophan. A D gene is named only where the DNA matches it firmly. Clone size appears in some rows only: once, few, many, or a class for an expanded clone.

CASKDDSLNTEAFF	TGTGCCAGCAAAGATGACAGTTTGAACACTGAAGCTTTCTTT	.	.	TRBV6-6	TRBJ1-1
CASSPGVRVTGELFF	TGTGCCAGCAGCCCCGGAGTCAGGGTCACCGGGGAGCTGTTTTTT	once	.	TRBV11-3	TRBJ2-2
CASRGQSNQPQHF	TGTGCCAGCAGGGGACAGAGCAATCAGCCCCAGCATTTT	.	TRBD1	TRBV6-5	TRBJ1-5
CATSDGTRGLIEETQYF	TGTGCCACCAGTGACGGTACTAGGGGGTTGATTGAAGAGACCCAGTACTTC	.	.	TRBV24-1	TRBJ2-5
CASTGGGVGGYTF	TGTGCCAGCACGGGAGGGGGGGTCGGCGGCTACACCTTC	.	.	TRBV28	TRBJ1-2
CASSQEGGKLFF	TGCGCCAGCAGCCAAGAGGGGGGGAAACTGTTTTTT	.	.	TRBV4-1	TRBJ1-4
CASSLDRVGANEKLFF	TGCGCCAGCAGCTTAGACAGGGTGGGCGCTAATGAAAAACTGTTTTTT	.	TRBD1	TRBV5-1	TRBJ1-4
CASSLESGRAAETQYF	TGTGCCAGCAGCTTAGAGAGCGGGAGGGCCGCGGAGACCCAGTACTTC	.	TRBD2	TRBV7-6	TRBJ2-5
CASSQDRRQGTYGYTF	TGTGCCAGCAGCCAAGATAGGCGACAGGGGACCTATGGCTACACCTTC	.	TRBD1	TRBV14	TRBJ1-2
CASSGAEGLAGGGEQFF	TGTGCCAGCAGCGGTGCCGAGGGACTAGCGGGAGGGGGTGAGCAGTTCTTC	few	TRBD2	TRBV9	TRBJ2-1
CASSGDFVNYNEQFF	TGTGCCAGCAGCGGGGACTTTGTGAACTACAATGAGCAGTTCTTC	.	.	TRBV27	TRBJ2-1
CASSLEVSVSTGELFF	TGTGCCAGCAGCTTAGAGGTCAGCGTGAGCACCGGGGAGCTGTTTTTT	.	.	TRBV7-9	TRBJ2-2
CASSLVGYRGLTDEQYF	TGTGCCAGCAGCTTAGTGGGGTACAGGGGGCTGACGGACGAGCAGTACTTC	.	TRBD1	TRBV27	TRBJ2-7
CASTYSNQPQHF	TGTGCCAGTACTTATAGCAATCAGCCCCAGCATTTT	.	.	TRBV19	TRBJ1-5
CASSLVSGSFTGELFF	TGTGCCAGCAGTTTGGTTAGCGGGAGTTTTACCGGGGAGCTGTTTTTT	.	TRBD2	TRBV28	TRBJ2-2
CASSPRAGPGEQYF	TGTGCCAGCTCACCTCGCGCAGGGCCAGGGGAGCAGTACTTC	.	.	TRBV18	TRBJ2-7
CASQSQGYNEQFF	TGTGCCAGTCAGAGTCAGGGGTACAATGAGCAGTTCTTC	.	.	TRBV12-3/TRBV12-4	TRBJ2-1
CASSLRAGSSYNEQFF	TGTGCCAGCAGCTTACGGGCTGGGAGCTCCTACAATGAGCAGTTCTTC	.	.	TRBV7-2	TRBJ2-1
CASTRFANEKLFF	TGTGCCAGCACCAGGTTCGCGAATGAAAAACTGTTTTTT	once	.	TRBV6-6	TRBJ1-4
CASSEQGYTDTQYF	TGTGCCAGTAGTGAACAGGGTTACACAGATACGCAGTATTTT	.	.	TRBV19	TRBJ2-3
CASGAPVGNTQYF	TGTGCCAGCGGGGCCCCGGTGGGAAATACGCAGTATTTT	.	.	TRBV6-5	TRBJ2-3
CASSSGQGRQPQHF	TGTGCCAGCAGCTCGGGACAGGGACGTCAGCCCCAGCATTTT	.	TRBD1	TRBV6-2/TRBV6-3	TRBJ1-5
CASSLSLAGGYNEQFF	TGTGCCAGCAGCCTAAGCCTAGCGGGAGGGTACAATGAGCAGTTCTTC	once	TRBD2	TRBV7-2	TRBJ2-1
CAPGASLTNEKLFF	TGTGCCCCAGGGGCCAGTCTAACTAATGAAAAACTGTTTTTT	.	.	TRBV5-6	TRBJ1-4
CASLGGRDNEQFF	TGTGCCAGTTTGGGAGGGAGGGACAATGAGCAGTTCTTC	.	TRBD2	TRBV25-1	TRBJ2-1
CASSQEKRSSTDTQYF	TGTGCCAGCAGCCAAGAAAAGCGGTCTAGCACAGATACGCAGTATTTT	.	.	TRBV3-1/TRBV3-2	TRBJ2-3
CASSARTDTYEQYF	TGTGCCAGCAGCGCCCGGACAGACACCTACGAGCAGTACTTC	.	.	TRBV3-1/TRBV3-2	TRBJ2-7
CASSESGTGFSPLHF	TGTGCCAGCAGTGAGTCCGGGACAGGGTTTTCACCCCTCCACTTT	.	TRBD1	TRBV2	TRBJ1-6
CASSPGTGGSGALHF	TGTGCCAGCAGCCCCGGGACAGGGGGAAGTGGAGCCCTCCACTTT	.	TRBD1	TRBV3-1/TRBV3-2	TRBJ1-6
CAISERGGMNTGELFF	TGTGCCATCAGTGAAAGAGGGGGCATGAACACCGGGGAGCTGTTTTTT	few	TRBD1	TRBV10-3	TRBJ2-2
CASSQDLTLAELEQYF	TGTGCCAGCAGCCAAGATCTGACCCTAGCGGAGTTAGAGCAGTACTTC	.	TRBD2	TRBV4-2	TRBJ2-7
CASSQEVFGAGLNTEAFF	TGTGCCAGCAGCCAAGAAGTTTTTGGGGCGGGGTTGAACACTGAAGCTTTCTTT	.	.	TRBV4-2	TRBJ1-1
CASSLSGTRTEAFF	TGTGCCAGCAGTTTATCAGGGACTCGTACTGAAGCTTTCTTT	.	.	TRBV27	TRBJ1-1
CATSDYRQKLFF	TGTGCCACCAGTGATTACAGGCAAAAACTGTTTTTT	.	.	TRBV24-1	TRBJ1-4
CASSLEAGGHYEQYF	TGTGCTAGCAGCTTAGAGGCAGGGGGACACTACGAGCAGTACTTC	.	TRBD1	TRBV7-7	TRBJ2-7
CASSERGTNEQFF	TGTGCCAGCAGTGAAAGGGGCACCAATGAGCAGTTCTTC	.	.	TRBV2	TRBJ2-1
CASSMRAGGTYEQYF	TGTGCCAGTAGTATGAGGGCGGGAGGAACCTACGAGCAGTACTTC	.	TRBD2	TRBV19	TRBJ2-7
CASRPDSSQAFF	TGTGCCAGCAGGCCTGACAGTTCCCAAGCTTTCTTT	.	.	TRBV2	TRBJ1-1
CASSDPGQKITGELFF	TGTGCCAGCAGTGATCCGGGACAGAAGATTACCGGGGAGCTGTTTTTT	.	TRBD1	TRBV28	TRBJ2-2
CASSIGGVTEAFF	TGTGCCAGTAGTATTGGGGGGGTTACTGAAGCTTTCTTT	.	.	TRBV19	TRBJ1-1
CASRSMTGGYSNQPQHF	TGTGCCAGCCGATCCATGACAGGGGGCTATAGCAATCAGCCCCAGCATTTT	.	TRBD1	TRBV27	TRBJ1-5
CAWDRDSYGYTF	TGTGCCTGGGACCGGGACAGTTATGGCTACACCTTC	.	TRBD1	TRBV30	TRBJ1-2
CASSIPTTNEKLFF	TGTGCCAGTAGTATTCCTACAACTAATGAAAAACTGTTTTTT	.	.	TRBV19	TRBJ1-4
CASSESGRPYNEQFF	TGCGCCAGCAGCGAAAGCGGGAGGCCATACAATGAGCAGTTCTTC	.	TRBD2	TRBV5-1	TRBJ2-1
CASSPGTSPTQYF	TGTGCCAGCAGCCCAGGGACTAGCCCTACGCAGTATTTT	.	TRBD2	TRBV7-2	TRBJ2-3
CASSLTGLMNTEAFF	TGTGCCAGCAGTTTAACAGGCCTCATGAACACTGAAGCTTTCTTT	once	.	TRBV6-5	TRBJ1-1
CASSSGLAEYEQYF	TGTGCCAGCAGCTCCGGACTAGCGGAGTACGAGCAGTACTTC	.	TRBD2	TRBV5-4	TRBJ2-7
CASSSLKNTEAFF	TGTGCCAGCAGCTCCCTAAAGAACACTGAAGCTTTCTTT	.	.	TRBV7-6	TRBJ1-1
CASSKGGTNEQFF	TGTGCCAGCAGCAAAGGGGGCACAAATGAGCAGTTCTTC	.	TRBD1	TRBV28	TRBJ2-1